The TCR beta chain under discussion was sequenced for a study of blood T cells in healthy people across ages. About the study: Per two T cells, about one barcoded beta molecule was captured through template switching.

Using a J-beta primer mix together with a sample-barcoded 5' primer, a second PCR was run for about 6 to 11 cycles. Carrying 12 random nucleotides, a template-switch adaptor labeled each individual cDNA molecule. TCRdb fed the 5' RACE reads into MiXCR, producing one record per CDR3 protein. The data contain roughly 500,000 distinct CDR3 sequences, 27% of them singletons. Roughly 9.8 milliliters of peripheral blood were drawn from each donor. J was trimmed by 3 bases and V by 5 bases; bases with no gene match: 7. The CDR3 totals 16 residues. The receptor was isolated from a woman aged 70-85 years in good health. The rearrangement links TRBV12-3 or TRBV12-4 to TRBJ2-2; 9 nucleotides match TRBD2. The sample consisted of blood. CDR3 bases: TGTGCCAGCAGTCCTACTAGCGGGCGGCACACCGGGGAGCTGTTTTTT. Amino acids: CASSPTSGRHTGELFF.